This T cell receptor (beta chain) is from a study of graft-versus-host responses after intestinal transplantation. General study points: Early post-transplant declines in HvG were associated with peak levels of circulating GvH clones.

With respect to this clone: The antigen is unknown.

Profiling relied on immunoSEQ multiplex PCR, and the TCRdb table lists in-frame clones only, not all of them. The repertoire holds just under 100,000 clones, with approximately 92% as singletons. The sequence was obtained from a human patient who received an intestinal transplant, so some T cells may come from the graft donor. Sample: PBMCs, taken about 460 days after intestinal transplant.

The CDR3: CASSLDSASNSPLHF. The CDR3 DNA reads as TGTGCCAGCAGCTTAGACTCGGCCTCTAATTCACCCCTCCACTTT. This sequence joins TRBV7-2 and TRBJ1-6; D is unresolved. Looked up from germline, CDR1 is SGHTA and CDR2 is FQGNSA. V lost 1 base to trimming and J lost 6 bases, with 10 bases between them. The CDR3 loop spans 15 amino acids.